This entry describes one T cell receptor beta chain. Its antigen remains unidentified. The data stem from a study of cytomegalovirus exposure and HLA in healthy donors. Looking at the study overall: The roughly 670 first-cohort repertoires and the 130 or so validation repertoires shared the same platform, a later analysis reported.

Here immunoSEQ multiplex PCR was the method, and the copy in TCRdb shows in-frame clones only, minus some. The sample includes roughly 240,000 clones, roughly 89% of them seen just once. Notes on the study in general: Rare sequences made up most TCRs, while some public TCRs were found in many donors.

V lost 3 bases and J lost 2, with 11 bases in between. This CDR3 contains 14 residues. In germline, CDR1 is MDHEN, CDR2 SYDVKM. The chain employs TRBV28 and TRBJ2-7; no clear D gene. This TCR came from a man aged 18 to 29 in good health and CMV-seronegative. The source material was PBMCs. CDR3 residues: CASSFRQPPYEQYF. CDR3 DNA: TGTGCCAGCAGTTTCAGGCAACCCCCCTACGAGCAGTACTTC.